This is a list of T cell receptor beta chains from one sample in a study of cytomegalovirus exposure and HLA in healthy donors. Sequencing was performed with immunoSEQ multiplex PCR; in TCRdb, only in-frame clones are kept and a portion is missing. The repertoire consists of 230,000 or so clones, with approximately 86% occurring once and the leading ten covering around 3%. Sequenced input: PBMCs. The receptors stem from a woman in her late teens or twenties in good health and CMV-seronegative. CDR3s include the opening cysteine and the closing phenylalanine or tryptophan. Fields, in order: clone size, V gene, J gene, D gene, CDR3 protein, CDR3 DNA. A D gene is named only where the DNA matches it firmly. Size is omitted from some rows. Given values are once, few, many or a class for expanded clones.

>once|TRBV10-1|TRBJ2-5|TRBD1
CASLGGQGEVSETQYF
TGCGCCAGCCTGGGAGGACAGGGGGAGGTCAGCGAGACCCAGTACTTC
>-|TRBV28|TRBJ2-5|-
CASSPRGLQETQYF
TGTGCCAGCAGTCCCCGGGGACTTCAAGAGACCCAGTACTTC
>-|TRBV27|TRBJ1-1|TRBD1
CASRQRTGTQAFF
TGTGCCAGCAGACAAAGGACAGGGACTCAAGCTTTCTTT
>-|TRBV13|TRBJ2-5|TRBD2
CASSLGSGRAESETQYF
TGTGCCAGCAGCTTAGGTAGCGGGAGGGCCGAGTCGGAGACCCAGTACTTC
>-|TRBV7-3|TRBJ1-2|-
CASSPDGESSGYTF
TGTGCCAGCAGCCCTGACGGGGAGTCCAGTGGCTACACCTTC
>-|TRBV27|TRBJ2-4|-
CASSLTESAKNIQYF
TGTGCCAGCAGTTTAACAGAATCAGCCAAAAACATTCAGTACTTC
>-|TRBV7-9|TRBJ2-3|-
CASSPGFSTQYF
TGTGCCAGCAGCCCGGGGTTTTCGACGCAGTATTTT
>-|TRBV7-9|TRBJ2-5|-
CASTIAWGGAGGETQYF
TGTGCCAGCACCATCGCTTGGGGGGGCGCAGGAGGGGAGACCCAGTACTTC
>-|TRBV20-1|TRBJ2-1|-
CSARAANEQFF
TGCAGTGCTAGAGCCGCGAATGAGCAGTTCTTC
>-|TRBV4-2|TRBJ1-5|-
CASSQDRENYQPQHF
TGTGCCAGCAGCCAAGACAGGGAAAACTATCAGCCCCAGCATTTT
>-|TRBV7-6|TRBJ1-4|-
CASSLDGNRNEKLFF
TGTGCCAGCAGCTTAGACGGTAATCGAAATGAAAAACTGTTTTTT
>-|TRBV28|TRBJ1-5|TRBD1
CASSLGQADIQPQHF
TGTGCCAGCAGTTTAGGACAGGCAGATATTCAGCCCCAGCATTTT
>once|TRBV6-1|TRBJ2-3|-
CASRTYRVSTDTQYF
TGTGCCAGCAGGACTTACAGGGTTAGCACAGATACGCAGTATTTT
>-|TRBV27|TRBJ2-1|TRBD2
CASKSQGPGLAASGTYNEQFF
TGTGCCAGCAAATCACAGGGTCCGGGACTAGCGGCTTCAGGAACCTACAATGAGCAGTTCTTC
>once|TRBV29-1|TRBJ2-3|-
CSVATYTDTQYF
TGCAGCGTTGCCACCTACACAGATACGCAGTATTTT
>-|TRBV11-2|TRBJ2-1|-
CASSLISGVRSYNEQFF
TGTGCCAGCAGCTTGATTTCGGGAGTAAGGTCCTACAATGAGCAGTTCTTC
>-|TRBV30|TRBJ2-5|-
CAWIKEPETQYF
TGTGCCTGGATTAAGGAGCCGGAGACCCAGTACTTC
>-|TRBV9|TRBJ2-7|-
CASSVGAGVSYEQYF
TGTGCCAGCAGCGTAGGGGCGGGTGTCTCCTACGAGCAGTACTTC
>-|TRBV15|TRBJ2-3|-
CATSREQVGDTQYF
TGTGCCACCAGCAGAGAACAGGTGGGAGATACGCAGTATTTT
>-|TRBV9|TRBJ2-1|-
CASSDRVPYNEQFF
TGTGCCAGCAGCGACAGGGTCCCCTACAATGAGCAGTTCTTC
>-|TRBV14|TRBJ2-7|TRBD1
CASSPGGVSLYEQYF
TGTGCCAGCAGCCCAGGGGGAGTCAGCCTTTACGAGCAGTACTTC
>-|TRBV2|TRBJ2-1|-
CASSKGLLEDEQFF
TGTGCCAGCAGTAAGGGACTGTTGGAGGATGAGCAGTTCTTC
>few|TRBV27|TRBJ2-7|-
CASSLQGSYEQYF
TGTGCCAGCAGTTTGCAGGGCTCCTACGAGCAGTACTTC
>-|TRBV6-6|TRBJ2-1|TRBD1
CASEQGPYNEQFF
TGTGCCAGTGAACAGGGGCCCTACAATGAGCAGTTCTTC
>few|TRBV6-1|TRBJ2-3|TRBD1
CASSDGGQGSDTQYF
TGTGCCAGCAGTGATGGGGGACAGGGGTCAGATACGCAGTATTTT
>-|TRBV27|TRBJ2-1|TRBD1
CASSIQPQGADEQFF
TGTGCCAGCAGTATTCAACCACAGGGGGCGGATGAGCAGTTCTTC
>-|TRBV19|TRBJ2-2|TRBD1
CASTPRTGGSTGELFF
TGTGCCAGTACCCCCCGGACAGGGGGAAGTACCGGGGAGCTGTTTTTT